The present T cell receptor beta chain was sequenced within a study of blood T cell repertoires in COVID-19 (dated by TCRdb to the early 2020s). About the investigation overall: Samples from collaborators originated in the United States, Italy and Spain and spanned both the acute and convalescent phases of COVID-19. The prospective study material was composed of cDNA or gDNA derived from T cells, B-cell-depleted T cells, or PBMCs. Subjects who had been exposed to COVID-19, were actively infected with it, or had recovered from it provided the deeply sampled blood TCRbeta repertoires that made up the dataset. The repertoires were released in a freely available public database intended as a resource for research on the immune response to SARS-CoV-2. Samples were obtained from the ongoing ImmuneRACE study (first 160 participants) and from 1,000 to 1,500 subjects provided by 6 global collaborators. HLA class I and class II types, where available, came from metadata supplied by the sample provider rather than from assay-based typing. Sample metadata almost always included a de-identified subject ID, COVID-19 status, age in years and sex. Points the paper makes about the study in general: The amount of clinical and demographic metadata varied by source and participant and was provided uncurated.

Collaborating institutions collected whole blood in K2EDTA tubes following their own protocols. For TCRbeta analysis, collaborators shipped samples in one of three forms: frozen whole blood, isolated PBMCs, or DNA extracted from either of those sample types. TCRbeta CDR3 regions were amplified from genomic DNA using the immunoSEQ Assay, a bias-controlled multiplex PCR. Regarding the original processing steps: The number of nucleated cells in each sample was estimated by amplification of reference gene primers within the assay. To quantify the absolute abundance of each unique TCRbeta CDR3 rearrangement, sequence reads were collapsed and filtered. For each sample, productive Simpson clonality was calculated as the square root of Simpson's diversity index over productive rearrangements. Imported from immuneACCESS, the table was reduced by TCRdb to in-frame sequences with V and J called. These copies leave out some clones; in studies compared against another copy, an unresolved V gene accounts for under half, and the cause of the remainder is not known. Clonal size and the V and J genes are those of that table, whereas D and trimming came from the DNA. The sample profile shows approximately 380,000 clones; roughly 85% of them were found once. The ten largest clones take up about 3.6% of the sample.

For this clone: No antigen is known for it. Per-base quality was not reported, and no clone a single base away is much larger than it.

CDR1 and CDR2, looked up from the germline V gene, are MDHEN and SYDVKM. Between the V and J ends, shortened by 8 bases and 1 base respectively, the junction contains 20 bases. Counted from cysteine to phenylalanine, this CDR3 has 16 amino acids. This entry keeps only the CDR3 DNA: 48 bases, framed from base 1. This sequence was found in a woman under 30 with acute or convalescent COVID-19. Sequencing was performed on peripheral blood. The chain links TRBV28 with TRBJ1-2; perhaps TRBD1 is the D gene, with 6 bases matching. The CDR3: CASLPTGGAVNYGYTF. The DNA sequence is given as TGTGCCAGCCTCCCGACAGGCGGCGCAGTTAACTATGGCTACACCTTC.